The clone carrying this T cell receptor (beta chain) was seen a few times. V lost 0 bases, J lost 0 bases, and 8 bases lay in between. The germline CDR1 and CDR2 sequences are MNHEY and SVGEGT. This CDR3 comprises 15 residues. The sample is drawn from a study of T cells after yellow fever vaccination. MiXCR, applied by TCRdb to the 5' RACE reads, yields one record per CDR3 protein. Of 450,000 to 550,000 distinct CDR3 sequences in the sample, 21% are singletons; the top ten hold roughly a sixth. This receptor was taken from a man younger than 35 who received the YFV17D yellow fever vaccine. The chain joins TRBV6-2 or TRBV6-3 to TRBJ1-1, with no clear D. The source material was PBMCs, sampled 20 to 25 days after the first yellow fever vaccination. Written as DNA, the CDR3 is TGTGCCAGCAGTTACTCGAATGGTCTGAACACTGAAGCTTTCTTT. Translated, it gives CASSYSNGLNTEAFF.